This TCR beta chain was profiled in a study of CD8+ T cells in alopecia areata. Study as a whole: Twice daily, treated patients received 5 to 10 mg of oral tofacitinib. Among treated patients, severity was scored by affected scalp area percentage. Overall study findings and caveats: Scalp clonality, together with expanded CD8+ clones among the top 100, fell significantly with tofacitinib. It was less clear whether patients shared TCRs than it was in mice, possibly because of HLA.

Documented treatment: oral pan-JAK inhibitor, 5-10 mg twice daily. Germline V gives CDR1 SQVTM, CDR2 ANQGSEA. This CDR3 has 11 amino acids. To note about this clone: Its target is not known.

Extracted RNA was reverse transcribed into cDNA, the sequencing template. TCRdb's table, derived via immunoSEQ multiplex PCR, lists solely in-frame clones and lacks some. The sample carries a few hundred thousand clones, about 60% recorded once. The rearrangement joins TRBV29-1 to TRBJ2-5; possibly TRBD1 for D (6 bases). The J call could be wrong; TRBJ2-7 is a better fit for the DNA end. This receptor was obtained from a human donor with alopecia areata. Sequenced material: CD4+ T cells sorted from blood, taken at roughly week 52, from a patient treated with tofacitinib. DNA of the CDR3: TGCAGCGTTGTGACAGGTCGCGAGCAGTACTTC. Amino acid sequence: CSVVTGREQYF.